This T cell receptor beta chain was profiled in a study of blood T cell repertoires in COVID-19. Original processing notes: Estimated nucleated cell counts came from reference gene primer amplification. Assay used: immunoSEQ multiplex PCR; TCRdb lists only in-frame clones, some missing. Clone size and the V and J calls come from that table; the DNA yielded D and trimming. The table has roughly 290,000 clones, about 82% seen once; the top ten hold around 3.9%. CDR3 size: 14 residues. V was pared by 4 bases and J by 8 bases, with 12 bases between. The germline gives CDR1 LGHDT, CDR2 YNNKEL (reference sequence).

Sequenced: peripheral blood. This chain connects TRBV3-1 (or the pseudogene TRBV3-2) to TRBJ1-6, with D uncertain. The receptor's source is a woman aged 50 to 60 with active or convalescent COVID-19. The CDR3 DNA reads TGTGCCAGCAGCCCGGAGTTAGAGGATTCACCCCTCCACTTT. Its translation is CASSPELEDSPLHF.